This TCR beta chain was obtained from a study of regulatory T cells in long-lasting Graves disease. Looking at the study overall: For under 3 months, newly diagnosed Graves' patients had been taking antithyroid drugs.

J gave up 1 base and V 2 bases, and 4 bases lay outside the gene matches. The CDR3 sequence is 16 residues long. Germline lookup yields CDR1 MDHEN and CDR2 SYDVKM. This clonotype was seen many times. Its antigen is unidentified. Study-level findings and limits: More public clonotypes were shared by persistent patients (around 3,000) than by new patients (under 1,000).

Time point indicated: newly diagnosed GD, antithyroid drugs for less than 3 months. The authors made the TCR library using RNA they extracted from PBMCs. Graves' disease diagnosis used American Thyroid Association guidelines. Library construction for TCR beta used iRepertoire HTBI primers and Arm-PCR of CDR3 regions. Each CDR3 protein is one row after TCRdb ran MiXCR on the multiplex PCR reads. The table includes 400,000 to 500,000 distinct CDR3 sequences, 16% detected once. Separately, the same data were catalogued under a study of T cells in Graves' hyperthyroidism and ophthalmopathy. From that paper: Participants, patients aged 18 to 65, had newly diagnosed hyperthyroidism with a duration under 2 months.

The chain carries TRBV28 and TRBJ2-1, with TRBD2 matching 8 bases. The source of this sequence is a young woman with Graves disease. The specimen was peripheral blood mononuclear cells (PBMCs), collected at new diagnosis, from a patient treated with antithyroid drugs. CDR3 DNA sequence: TGTGCCAGCAGTTTACCGGGGGGGGCTTCCTACAATGAGCAGTTCTTC. Encoded protein: CASSLPGGASYNEQFF.